Listed here are 31 T cell receptor beta chains from one sample, sequenced in a study of memory CD4+ T cells and cytomegalovirus serostatus (dated by TCRdb to the late 2010s). Library creation used the immunoSEQ multiplex PCR assay. TCRdb mirrors the immuneACCESS table, restricted to in-frame sequences. Some clones are absent from its copies; in checked studies, under half trace to an unresolved V gene, and the reason for the others is unknown. This sample holds under 50,000 clones; about 78% were observed only once. Around 0.94% of the sample lies in the top ten. A FACSAria II was used to sort memory CD4+ T cells, defined as single viable CD3+CD4+CD8-CD45RO+ cells. The sample was memory CD4+ T cells from blood. These receptors originate from an adult in good health and CMV-seronegative.

The CDR3 nucleotides are TGTGCCAGCAGCCCCTCGCAGGGGGCGGTTTCACCCCTCCACTTT. It is translated as CASSPSQGAVSPLHF. The chain is built from TRBV6-1 and TRBJ1-6, with 8 bases aligning to TRBD1. Per germline, CDR1 MNHNS and CDR2 SASEGT. CDR3 size: 15 residues. V gave up 6 bases and J gave up 9 bases; unmatched junction bases: 10.

V gene TRBV7-9 combines with J gene TRBJ1-3; D remains unclear. The germline V gene has CDR1 SEHNR and CDR2 FQNEAQ (reference sequence). The CDR3 covers 15 residues. Trimming pared 1 base from V and 0 bases from J, leaving 7 bases between. The CDR3 region is CASSLERSSGNTIYF. The CDR3 DNA is TGTGCCAGCAGCTTAGAGCGGAGCTCTGGAAACACCATATATTTT.

The CDR3 DNA reads as TGTGCCAGCAGCCGGGTTGGTTCCTACAATGAGCAGTTCTTC. As protein: CASSRVGSYNEQFF. This chain uses TRBV28 with TRBJ2-1; no firm D call. The CDR3 spans 14 residues. The ends were cut back, 6 bases at V and 1 base at J, with 10 bases in the middle. Germline V gene sequence: CDR1 MDHEN, CDR2 SYDVKM. The full variable domain, in which reference TRBV28 and TRBJ2-1 provide the parts outside the CDR3, is DVKVTQSSRYLVKRTGEKVFLECVQDMDHENMFWYRQDPGLGLRLIYFSYDVKMKEKGDIPEGYSVSREKKERFSLILESASTNQTSMYLCASSRVGSYNEQFFGPGTRLTVL.

The chain links TRBV10-3 to TRBJ1-2; D possibly corresponds to TRBD1 (5 bases). The V gene lost 6 bases and the J gene lost 2 bases, with 7 bases spanning the gap. CDR1 ENHRY and CDR2 SYGVKD come from the germline V gene. The CDR3 covers 12 residues. The CDR3 reads CAIRPGNYGYTF. The DNA of the CDR3 is TGTGCCATCAGGCCAGGGAACTATGGCTACACCTTC.

This clone was seen only a few times. J is TRBJ1-6 and V is TRBV25-1; the D is unclear. The V and J ends lost 3 bases and 7 bases respectively, with 7 bases between them. This CDR3 has 13 residues. Germline-derived CDR1 and CDR2 are MGHDK and SYGVNS. CDR3 loop: CASSEYRNSPLHF. The CDR3 DNA reads TGTGCCAGCAGTGAGTACAGAAATTCACCCCTCCACTTT.

This clone appeared a single time. CDR3 residues: CASSLRGPAATNEKLFF. The CDR3 nucleotides read TGTGCCAGCAGCTTAAGGGGTCCTGCGGCAACTAATGAAAAACTGTTTTTT. The V gene is TRBV7-8, the J gene TRBJ1-4, with D tentatively TRBD1 (5 bases). CDR1 is SGHVS, CDR2 FQNEAQ, per germline. Trimming shortened V by 2 bases and J by 0 bases, and 13 bases separated the two germline ends. This CDR3 contains 17 residues.

The chain employs TRBV28 and TRBJ1-2, with a weak D call TRBD1 (6 bases). Trimming cost V 4 bases and J 4 bases, with 10 bases left between them. The CDR3 totals 13 residues. Per the germline V gene, CDR1 is MDHEN and CDR2 is SYDVKM. In nucleotides, the CDR3 is TGTGCCAGCAGTTACGGGGGCAGCTATGGCTACACCTTC. This codes for CASSYGGSYGYTF.

In its sample, this clone was seen a few times. The junction does not match germline at one end; this may be a read error. CDR3: CASSLGGVTNTEAFF. CDR3 nucleotide sequence: TGCGCCAGCAGTTTGGGAGGGGTCACGAACACTGAAGCTTTCTTT. This sequence joins TRBV5-1 and TRBJ1-1; perhaps TRBD1 as D (5 bases). CDR3 length: 15 amino acids. Germline CDR1 SGHRS, CDR2 YFSETQ.

This clone occurred a few times. This CDR3 is CASSLMQAGPHEQYF. CDR3 sequence (DNA): TGTGCCAGCAGCTTAATGCAAGCAGGGCCCCACGAGCAGTACTTC. The J gene is TRBJ2-7, the V gene TRBV7-3; tentative D call: TRBD1 (5 bases). V dropped 1 base and J dropped 5 bases, with 15 bases sitting between them. The CDR3 loop spans 15 amino acids. Looked up from germline, CDR1 is SGHTA and CDR2 is FQGTGA.

The chain recombines TRBV4-3 with TRBJ2-3, with no clear D. With 2 bases removed from V and 4 bases from J, the gap between germline ends came to 7 bases. Germline CDR1 and CDR2: LGHNA and YSLEER. The CDR3 sequence is 13 residues long. The CDR3 DNA sequence: TGCGCCAGCAGCCAATCAGGAGCAGATACGCAGTATTTT. Protein sequence: CASSQSGADTQYF.

The chain employs TRBV5-5 and TRBJ1-5; no reliable D call. CDR1 and CDR2 from the germline V gene are SGHKS and YYEKEE (reference sequence). CDR3 length: 13 amino acids. Trimming removed 2 bases at V and 4 bases at J, with 7 bases between. The CDR3 protein is CASSFEGNQPQHF. CDR3 sequence (DNA): TGTGCCAGCAGCTTTGAGGGAAATCAGCCCCAGCATTTT.

The chain has TRBV4-2 and TRBJ2-3; TRBD1 or TRBD2 may be the D gene (5 bases each). This CDR3 has 15 residues. CDR1 LGHNA and CDR2 YNFKEQ come from the germline V gene. Trimming shortened V by 0 bases and J by 6 bases, and 13 bases separated the two germline ends. CDR3 in amino acids: CASSQELRGGDTQYF. CDR3 in DNA: TGTGCCAGCAGCCAAGAGCTGAGGGGCGGGGATACGCAGTATTTT.

J is TRBJ1-3 and V is TRBV7-8; D gene ambiguous. Germline lookup yields CDR1 SGHVS and CDR2 FQNEAQ. The CDR3 extends over 15 amino acids. The V end was cut by 5 bases, the J end by 2 bases, with 13 bases between. This CDR3 reads CASSPRRAAGNTIYF. CDR3 in DNA: TGTGCCAGCAGCCCCCGTAGGGCGGCTGGAAACACCATATATTTT.

Comment on this clone: The germline gene is not matched at one end of the junction; a read error may be the cause. This chain connects TRBV28 to TRBJ2-7; a possible D gene is TRBD1 (5 bases). The germline V gene encodes CDR1 MDHEN and CDR2 SYDVKM. The length of the CDR3 is 15 residues. CDR3 nucleotides: TGTGCCAGCAGTTTATCTGGGGCCCGGTCCTCCGAGCAGTACTTC. This translates into CASSLSGARSSEQYF.

V gene TRBV14 combines with J gene TRBJ2-7; either TRBD1 or TRBD2 may fit D (5 bases each). CDR3 length: 15 residues. Germline V lookup: CDR1 SGHDN, CDR2 FVKESK. Trimming stripped 4 bases from V and 7 bases from J, with 20 bases between. CDR3 bases: TGTGCCAGCAGCCCCCGAGGGGCAGGTCGTCGGGAGCAGTACTTC. Translation gives CASSPRGAGRREQYF.

The chain combines TRBV28 with TRBJ1-2; TRBD1 is a possible D gene (5 bases). There are 15 residues in the CDR3. Trimming removed 3 bases at V and 3 bases at J, with 14 bases between. Germline-derived CDR1 and CDR2 are MDHEN and SYDVKM. The CDR3 DNA reads TGTGCCAGCAGTTTGGGAGGCCGGGACGACTATGGCTACACCTTC. It codes for CASSLGGRDDYGYTF.

V is TRBV5-1 and J is TRBJ1-1; a weak D match, TRBD1 (5 bases). V gave up 0 bases and J gave up 1 base, with 10 bases separating them. The CDR3 runs 15 residues. Germline V lookup: CDR1 SGHRS, CDR2 YFSETQ. Written as DNA, the CDR3 is TGCGCCAGCAGCTTGGGGTTTACAGGGAACACTGAAGCTTTCTTT. As protein: CASSLGFTGNTEAFF.

The chain uses TRBV19 and TRBJ1-2; no firm D call. Germline V CDR1 and CDR2: LNHDA, SQIVND (reference sequence). The CDR3 covers 16 residues. V lost 5 bases and J lost 4, with 20 bases in between. CDR3 nucleotides: TGTGCCAGTAGTTTACCCGGGAGGACTACGGCCTATGGCTACACCTTC. Protein: CASSLPGRTTAYGYTF.

This chain connects TRBV4-1 to TRBJ2-7; TRBD1 or TRBD2 may be the D gene (6 bases each). The germline V gene encodes CDR1 MGHRA and CDR2 YSYEKL. V lost 3 bases to trimming and J lost 4 bases, with 16 bases between them. CDR3 length: 15 amino acids. CDR3 in amino acids: CASSQGGHAPYEQYF. CDR3 nucleotide sequence: TGCGCCAGCAGCCAGGGGGGACATGCACCATACGAGCAGTACTTC.

The CDR3 DNA reads TGTGCCAGCAGCTTAGGACAGGGGCCACAGCCCCAGCATTTT. Translated, it gives CASSLGQGPQPQHF. The chain uses TRBV7-9 and TRBJ1-5, with 8 nucleotides matching TRBD1. The junction had 3 bases not matched to a gene; V was cut back by 1 base and J by 7 bases. Germline V gives CDR1 SEHNR, CDR2 FQNEAQ (reference sequence). There are 14 residues in the CDR3.

This clone was observed a few times. The chain is built from TRBV27 and TRBJ1-1; D may be TRBD1 (6 bases). CDR3 length: 14 residues. The V gene lost 5 bases and the J gene lost 11 bases, with 21 bases spanning the gap. Germline V lookup: CDR1 MNHEY, CDR2 SMNVEV (reference sequence). The CDR3 here is CASSPPGIGGPAFF. The CDR3 coding sequence is TGTGCCAGCAGTCCTCCGGGGATAGGGGGACCGGCTTTCTTT.

This chain connects TRBV20-1 to TRBJ1-1; D is ambiguous. CDR1 is DFQATT and CDR2 is SNEGSKA in the germline V gene (reference sequence). The CDR3 contains 11 residues. Trimming left V 6 bases short and J 1 base short, with 6 bases between. The CDR3 protein is CSAAKNTEAFF. CDR3 bases: TGCAGTGCCGCTAAGAACACTGAAGCTTTCTTT.

The chain couples TRBV7-2 to TRBJ1-6, with 7 bases lining up with TRBD1. The CDR3 runs 17 residues. With 4 bases clipped from V and 8 bases from J, the junction kept 14 bases outside the gene matches. Germline values: CDR1 SGHTA, CDR2 FQGNSA. The CDR3 coding sequence is TGTGCCAGCAGCTCAGCCCCCTGGGCAGGGGGGGATTCACCCCTCCACTTT. Its protein is CASSSAPWAGGDSPLHF.

The genes are TRBV5-1 and TRBJ1-2; maybe TRBD1 (5 bases). Germline-derived CDR1 and CDR2 are SGHRS and YFSETQ. Trimming left V 4 bases short and J 7 bases short, with 14 bases between. The CDR3 covers 13 residues. CDR3: CASSPPDISGYTF. In DNA form, the CDR3 reads TGCGCCAGCAGCCCGCCGGACATATCTGGCTACACCTTC.

The chain employs TRBV19 and TRBJ2-2; 7 bases agree with TRBD1. Trimming took 10 bases from V and 1 from J; bases not matched to a gene: 6. Germline V CDR1 and CDR2: LNHDA, SQIVND (reference sequence). This CDR3 comprises 14 residues. The CDR3 DNA reads as TGTGCCACTCCGACAGGGAGGAACACCGGGGAGCTGTTTTTT. Translation gives CATPTGRNTGELFF.

The rearrangement links TRBV28 to TRBJ2-7; TRBD2 might be the D (6 bases). This CDR3 contains 17 residues. Germline CDR1 and CDR2: MDHEN and SYDVKM. V gave up 3 bases and J gave up 1 base, with 19 bases separating them. The CDR3: CASSFLIREVFSYEQYF. In nucleotides, the CDR3 is TGTGCCAGCAGTTTCCTAATCAGGGAGGTGTTTTCCTACGAGCAGTACTTC.

This clone occurred a few times. The chain combines TRBV30 with TRBJ1-2; unclear D gene. V dropped 0 bases and J dropped 6 bases, with 8 bases sitting between them. Germline V gene lookup returns CDR1 GTSNPN and CDR2 SVGIG (reference sequence). This CDR3 is built from 12 residues. CDR3 nucleotide sequence: TGTGCCTGGAGTGTTGGGGAGGATGGCTACACCTTC. Translation: CAWSVGEDGYTF.

The genes are TRBV6-5 and TRBJ2-2, with 7 positions matching TRBD1. V was clipped by 5 bases and J by 6 bases; unmatched bases: 9. This CDR3 region has 15 residues. From germline, CDR1 is MNHEY and CDR2 SVGAGI. Here the CDR3 reads CASSRLRDRPGELFF. CDR3 nucleotides: TGTGCCAGCAGTCGCCTTCGGGACAGACCCGGGGAGCTGTTTTTT.

This rearrangement joins TRBV10-1 to TRBJ2-7, with no clear D. Per the germline V gene, CDR1 is WNHNN and CDR2 is SYGVQD (reference sequence). The CDR3 is 13 amino acids. Trimming removed 3 bases at V and 2 bases at J, with 8 bases between. DNA of the CDR3: TGCGCCAGCAGTGATTCGGTTACCTACGAGCAGTACTTC. It yields the protein CASSDSVTYEQYF.

The chain employs TRBV6-1 and TRBJ1-2; 10 bases are a match to TRBD1. The J segment lost 8 bases and the V segment lost 5 bases, leaving 5 bases of the junction unmatched. In germline, CDR1 is MNHNS, CDR2 SASEGT. This CDR3 spans 13 amino acids. CDR3 DNA sequence: TGTGCCAGCAGTCCCAGGGACAGGGGCGGCTACACCTTC. Encoded protein: CASSPRDRGGYTF.

The chain has TRBV27 and TRBJ1-5; D is uncertain. The V gene lost 7 bases and the J gene lost 4 bases, with 14 bases spanning the gap. The CDR3 length is 14 residues. Germline CDR1 is MNHEY and CDR2 is SMNVEV (reference sequence). The CDR3 sequence: CASKSSGTNQPQHF. In DNA, the CDR3 is TGTGCCAGCAAATCCTCGGGAACTAATCAGCCCCAGCATTTT.